Presented here are 20 T cell receptor beta chains from one specimen sequenced in a study of shared clonotypes between healthy human individuals. Here immunoSEQ multiplex PCR was the method, and the copy in TCRdb shows in-frame clones only, minus some. The data contain approximately 320,000 clones, over 65% of them singletons. The sequencing sample was made of memory CD4+ T cells sorted from blood. As to subset: CD45RA-negative fraction. These receptors all stem from a young man in good health.

The rearrangement links TRBV28 to TRBJ2-2; D unresolved. CDR1 and CDR2 (germline): MDHEN, SYDVKM. The CDR3 is 13 amino acids. V was trimmed by 3 bases and J by 5 bases, leaving 7 bases between them. The CDR3 region has the DNA TGTGCCAGCAGTTTGTCCGTAACCGGGGAGCTGTTTTTT. Translation gives CASSLSVTGELFF.

V and J are TRBV11-2 and TRBJ1-3; D may be TRBD1 (6 bases). Germline lookup yields CDR1 SGHAT and CDR2 FQNNGV. The V end was cut by 1 base, the J end by 4 bases, with 8 bases between. The CDR3 runs to 14 residues. Here the CDR3 DNA reads TGTGCCAGCAGCTTAGTCCAGGGGGGAAACACCATATATTTT. It is translated as CASSLVQGGNTIYF.

The rearrangement links TRBV14 to TRBJ1-1; TRBD1 might be the D (6 bases). CDR3 length equals 16 residues. The germline V gene encodes CDR1 SGHDN and CDR2 FVKESK. The V end was cut by 0 bases, the J end by 4 bases, with 15 bases between. CDR3 coding DNA: TGTGCCAGCAGCCAAGATCAGGGGTCCAGGGTCACTGAAGCTTTCTTT. Its translation: CASSQDQGSRVTEAFF.

This clone was found a few times. V is TRBV6-5 and J is TRBJ2-2; either TRBD1 or TRBD2 may supply D (6 bases each). This CDR3 comprises 15 residues. From germline, CDR1 is MNHEY and CDR2 SVGAGI. V dropped 7 bases and J dropped 0 bases, with 12 bases sitting between them. CDR3: CASTRGVSNTGELFF. Here the CDR3 DNA reads TGTGCCAGCACAAGGGGGGTATCGAACACCGGGGAGCTGTTTTTT.

The chain is built from TRBV5-1 and TRBJ1-3; no reliable D call. The CDR3 totals 12 residues. With 6 bases removed from V and 7 bases from J, the gap between germline ends came to 11 bases. Germline-derived CDR1 and CDR2 are SGHRS and YFSETQ. CDR3 in DNA: TGCGCCAGCATGGTGAAGAGGAACACCATATATTTT. Translated: CASMVKRNTIYF.

The J gene is TRBJ2-1, the V gene TRBV11-2, with TRBD2 identical over 10 bases. Trimming took 6 bases from V and 4 from J; bases not matched to a gene: 3. This CDR3 is 14 amino acids long. Germline V gene lookup returns CDR1 SGHAT and CDR2 FQNNGV. The CDR3 DNA follows: TGTGCCAGCAGGAGGACTAGCGGATACAATGAGCAGTTCTTC. Translating it yields CASRRTSGYNEQFF.

CDR3 amino acids: CASVRGGSGYEQFF. The CDR3 DNA is TGTGCCAGCGTGCGTGGGGGGTCGGGCTATGAGCAGTTCTTC. The chain carries TRBV6-1 and TRBJ2-1, with D maybe TRBD2 (6 bases). The V gene lost 8 bases and the J gene lost 8 bases, with 19 bases spanning the gap. The CDR3 has 14 amino acids. Germline V gives CDR1 MNHNS, CDR2 SASEGT.

V and J are TRBV7-2 and TRBJ2-3, with D possibly being TRBD2 (6 bases). There are 14 residues in the CDR3. Germline CDR1 and CDR2: SGHTA and FQGNSA. V lost 10 bases and J 4 bases, leaving 18 bases between the germline ends. CDR3 residues: CATREFYVADTQYF. In DNA form, the CDR3 reads TGTGCCACCCGGGAGTTCTATGTAGCAGATACGCAGTATTTT.

The chain recombines TRBV2 with TRBJ1-4, with a possible D match to TRBD1 (5 bases). The germline V gene encodes CDR1 SNHLY and CDR2 FYNNEI. V was clipped by 4 bases and J by 8 bases, with 11 bases between them. The CDR3 consists of 13 residues. The CDR3 loop is CASSGGLEEKLFF. Written as DNA, the CDR3 is TGTGCCAGCAGTGGGGGACTCGAAGAAAAACTGTTTTTT.

This chain connects TRBV14 to TRBJ2-5; D ambiguous. Deletions cut 1 base from V and 5 bases from J, with 17 bases between. Germline CDR1 is SGHDN and CDR2 is FVKESK. This CDR3 spans 16 amino acids. For the CDR3, the DNA is TGTGCCAGCAGCCAAGGGGGTGCCCCACTGAGGGAGACCCAGTACTTC. This encodes CASSQGGAPLRETQYF.

The chain carries TRBV19 and TRBJ1-2, with a possible D match to TRBD1 (6 bases). This CDR3 is 15 amino acids long. Germline V lookup: CDR1 LNHDA, CDR2 SQIVND (reference sequence). V lost 2 bases and J lost 2, with 12 bases in between. The CDR3 here is CASSIWDTLNYGYTF. The DNA for the CDR3 is TGTGCCAGTAGTATATGGGACACCTTGAACTATGGCTACACCTTC.

This sequence joins TRBV19 and TRBJ2-5; TRBD2 might be the D (6 bases). CDR1 is LNHDA and CDR2 is SQIVND in the germline V gene (reference sequence). The CDR3 sequence is 12 residues long. Trimming left V 5 bases short and J 5 bases short, with 9 bases between. This CDR3 reads CASSSLAETQYF. Here the CDR3 DNA reads TGTGCCAGTAGTTCGCTAGCGGAGACCCAGTACTTC.

The rearrangement joins TRBV10-1 to TRBJ2-7; D is unresolved. V was trimmed by 4 bases and J by 3 bases, leaving 16 bases between them. Germline V gene sequence: CDR1 WNHNN, CDR2 SYGVQD (reference sequence). This CDR3 has 15 residues. In DNA, the CDR3 is TGCGCCAGCAGTGGATTCGAGATTCCGAACTACGAGCAGTACTTC. Translated: CASSGFEIPNYEQYF.

The rearrangement links TRBV18 to TRBJ1-1; weak D call: TRBD1 (6 bases). The CDR3 has 14 amino acids. V lost 0 bases, J lost 10 bases, and 15 bases lay in between. CDR1 KGHSH and CDR2 LQKENI come from the germline V gene. The CDR3: CASSPPSTVTGAFF. The DNA for the CDR3 is TGTGCCAGCTCACCACCGTCAACAGTGACAGGAGCTTTCTTT.

This clone was found many times. The sample contains more than one DNA sequence encoding this CDR3. The chain uses TRBV18 and TRBJ2-5, with D possibly TRBD1 on 6 matching bases. CDR1 and CDR2 (germline): KGHSH, LQKENI. CDR3 size: 15 residues. The V end lost 0 bases, the J end lost 0 bases, and 8 bases lay between the germline ends. DNA for the CDR3: TGTGCCAGCTCACCACCGGGACAACACCAAGAGACCCAGTACTTC. Its translation is CASSPPGQHQETQYF. Full variable domain (outside the CDR3, taken from reference TRBV18 and TRBJ2-5): NAGVMQNPRHLVRRRGQEARLRCSPMKGHSHVYWYRQLPEEGLKFMVYLQKENIIDESGMPKERFSAEFPKEGPSILRIQQVVRGDSAAYFCASSPPGQHQETQYFGPGTRLLVL.

V is TRBV14 and J is TRBJ2-2; tentative D call: TRBD2 (6 bases). V shed 3 bases and J shed 7 bases, with 12 bases lying between them. The CDR3 sequence is 14 residues long. CDR1 and CDR2 from the germline V gene are SGHDN and FVKESK. CDR3 protein: CASSQTGLGGELFF. The CDR3 DNA follows: TGTGCCAGCAGCCAGACGGGACTTGGCGGGGAGCTGTTTTTT.

This chain links TRBV18 with TRBJ2-2; D possibly corresponds to TRBD1 (6 bases). This CDR3 spans 15 amino acids. Germline assignment: CDR1 KGHSH and CDR2 LQKENI. V gave up 5 bases and J gave up 2 bases, with 12 bases separating them. Written as DNA, the CDR3 is TGTGCCAGCTCATTCGGACAGCTAAACACCGGGGAGCTGTTTTTT. It encodes CASSFGQLNTGELFF.

In its sample, this clone was seen a few times. The J gene is TRBJ2-2, the V gene TRBV5-5; D possibly corresponds to TRBD1 (6 bases). V was trimmed by 0 bases and J by 2 bases, leaving 8 bases between them. In germline, CDR1 is SGHKS, CDR2 YYEKEE (reference sequence). CDR3 length: 15 residues. As DNA, the CDR3 is TGTGCCAGCAGCTTGGGGACAGCTAACACCGGGGAGCTGTTTTTT. Protein product: CASSLGTANTGELFF.

J is TRBJ2-5 and V is TRBV11-3; 7 bases are shared with TRBD2. The CDR3 is 15 amino acids. Per the germline V gene, CDR1 is SGHNT and CDR2 is YENEEA. J was trimmed by 3 bases and V by 1 base; bases with no gene match: 5. CDR3 DNA: TGTGCCAGCAGCTTAGCCGCTAGCGGAAAAGAGACCCAGTACTTC. Translated, it gives CASSLAASGKETQYF.

The V and J genes are TRBV7-9 and TRBJ2-3; D may be TRBD2 (5 bases). The V gene lost 3 bases and the J gene lost 1 base, with 8 bases spanning the gap. This CDR3 comprises 14 residues. Germline V gene sequence: CDR1 SEHNR, CDR2 FQNEAQ (reference sequence). CDR3 loop: CASSLGSGTDTQYF. Written as DNA, the CDR3 is TGTGCCAGCAGCTTGGGTAGCGGCACAGATACGCAGTATTTT. Full variable domain (rest looked up from reference TRBV7-9 and TRBJ2-3): DTGVSQNPRHKITKRGQNVTFRCDPISEHNRLYWYRQTLGQGPEFLTYFQNEAQLEKSRLLSDRFSAERPKGSFSTLEIQRTEQGDSAMYLCASSLGSGTDTQYFGPGTRLTVL.